This T cell receptor beta chain was captured by sequencing in a study of T-cell memory formation after mild COVID-19. Study background: Clusters of TCRs were largely donor specific.

Study conclusions and caveats: Memory cells collected pre-infection included some clones that later responded, suggesting cross-reactive memory joined.

Germline V gives CDR1 SGHAT, CDR2 FQDESV (reference sequence). The CDR3 loop spans 18 amino acids. V lost 5 bases, J lost 7 bases, and 17 bases stayed unmatched. Libraries for TCRalpha and TCRbeta carried sample barcodes and unique molecular identifiers via 5'RACE. One entry per CDR3 protein results from TCRdb running MiXCR on the 5' RACE reads. Here the sample spans under 250,000 distinct CDR3 sequences, over 9.5% being singletons. With regard to this clonotype: Its antigen is as yet unknown.

This TCR derives from a man younger than 30 who had mild COVID-19 (a few samples of this study predate the infection). Cell type and time point are not known. The sample consisted of PBMCs or a T cell subset sorted from them (not recorded which). This rearrangement joins TRBV11-1 to TRBJ2-2; TRBD1 agrees at 9 bases. CDR3 region: CASSPGQGRTQGLGELFF. Written as DNA, the CDR3 is TGTGCCAGCAGCCCAGGACAGGGGAGGACCCAAGGCCTCGGGGAGCTGTTTTTT. The full variable domain, with the rest looked up from reference TRBV11-1 and TRBJ2-2, is EAEVAQSPRYKITEKSQAVAFWCDPISGHATLYWYRQILGQGPELLVQFQDESVVDDSQLPKDRFSAERLKGVDSTLKIQPAELGDSAMYLCASSPGQGRTQGLGELFFGEGSRLTVL.